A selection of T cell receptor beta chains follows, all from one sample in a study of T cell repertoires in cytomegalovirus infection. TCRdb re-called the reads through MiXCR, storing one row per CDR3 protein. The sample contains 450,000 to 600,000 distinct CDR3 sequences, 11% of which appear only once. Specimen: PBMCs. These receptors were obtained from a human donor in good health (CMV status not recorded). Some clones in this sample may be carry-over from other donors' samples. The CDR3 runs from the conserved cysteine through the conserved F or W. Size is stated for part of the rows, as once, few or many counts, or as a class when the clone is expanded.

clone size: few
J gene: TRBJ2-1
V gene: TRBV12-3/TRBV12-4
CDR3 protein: CASIPVLGTGRNEQFF

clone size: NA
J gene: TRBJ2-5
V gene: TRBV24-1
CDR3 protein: CATSEGTTGGRETQYF

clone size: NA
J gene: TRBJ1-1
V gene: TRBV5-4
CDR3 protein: CASSLGQGVNTEAFF

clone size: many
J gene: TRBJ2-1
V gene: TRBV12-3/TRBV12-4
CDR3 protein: CASSWEGQRQFF

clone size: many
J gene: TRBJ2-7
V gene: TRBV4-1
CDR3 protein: CASSQTTSGSYEQYF

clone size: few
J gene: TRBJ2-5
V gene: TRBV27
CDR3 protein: CASSLSGLPGETQYF

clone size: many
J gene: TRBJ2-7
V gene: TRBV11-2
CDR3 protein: CASRGSSGGGTYEQYF

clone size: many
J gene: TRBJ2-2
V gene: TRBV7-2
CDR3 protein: CASSRFGGYTGELFF

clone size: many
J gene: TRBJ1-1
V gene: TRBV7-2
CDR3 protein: CASSLGDRFMRGTEAFF

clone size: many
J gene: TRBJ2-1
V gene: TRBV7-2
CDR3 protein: CASSLETSGSRQFF

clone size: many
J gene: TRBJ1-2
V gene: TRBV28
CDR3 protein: CASSFGDSGYGYTF

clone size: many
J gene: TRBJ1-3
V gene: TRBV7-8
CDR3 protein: CASSRRTGVVSGNTIYF

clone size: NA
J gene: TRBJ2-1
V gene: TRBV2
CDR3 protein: CASSESPYNEQFF

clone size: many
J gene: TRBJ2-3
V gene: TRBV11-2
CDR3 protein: CASSSLGRGGNTDTQYF

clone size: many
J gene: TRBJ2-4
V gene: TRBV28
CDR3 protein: CASSPQRLKNIQYF

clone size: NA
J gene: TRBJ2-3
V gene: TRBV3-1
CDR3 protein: CASSQVKSSQYF

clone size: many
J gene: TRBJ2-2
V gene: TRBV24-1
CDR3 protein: CATSGRQGLTNGELFF

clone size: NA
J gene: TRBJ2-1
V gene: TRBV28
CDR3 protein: CASSFSGFYNEQFF

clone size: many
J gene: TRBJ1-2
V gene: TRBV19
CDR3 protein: CASRSGPEVYGYTF

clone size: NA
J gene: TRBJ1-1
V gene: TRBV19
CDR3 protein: CASSLQGGEAFF

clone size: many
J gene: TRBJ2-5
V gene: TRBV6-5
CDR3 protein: CASSYGAGTVETQYF

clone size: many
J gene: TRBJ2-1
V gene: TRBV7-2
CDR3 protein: CASSLGRGTYSYNEQFF

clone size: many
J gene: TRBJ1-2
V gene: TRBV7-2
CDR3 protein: CASSPIPTGRTEGYTF

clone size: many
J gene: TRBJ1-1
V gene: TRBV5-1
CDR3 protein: CASSFLEGLLTEAFF

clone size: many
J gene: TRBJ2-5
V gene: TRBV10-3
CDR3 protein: CAITPGTSGGPQETQYF